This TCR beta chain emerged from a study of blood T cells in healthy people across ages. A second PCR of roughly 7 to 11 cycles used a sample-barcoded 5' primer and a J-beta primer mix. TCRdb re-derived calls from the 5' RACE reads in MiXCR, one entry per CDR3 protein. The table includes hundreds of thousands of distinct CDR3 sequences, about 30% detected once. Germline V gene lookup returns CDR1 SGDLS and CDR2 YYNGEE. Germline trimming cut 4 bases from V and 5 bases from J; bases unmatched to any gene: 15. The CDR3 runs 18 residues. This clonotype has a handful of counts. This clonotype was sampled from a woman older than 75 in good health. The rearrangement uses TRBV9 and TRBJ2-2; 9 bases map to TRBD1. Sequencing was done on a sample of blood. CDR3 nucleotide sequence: TGTGCCAGCAGCCCCGCTGCCCAAGGACAGGGGAAGACCGGGGAGCTGTTTTTT. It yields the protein CASSPAAQGQGKTGELFF.